One and the same sample provided the 18 T cell receptor beta chains below, sequenced in a study of blood T cells in healthy people across ages. A second PCR, run for roughly 6 to 11 cycles, used a sample-barcoded 5' primer plus a J-beta primer mix. TCRdb fed the 5' RACE reads into MiXCR, producing one record per CDR3 protein. The sample records about 690,000 distinct CDR3 sequences, around two fifths being singletons. The sequenced material came from blood. The source of these receptors is a man aged 80 or over in good health.

Comments on this clonotype: A much larger clone lies a single base off, so this may be a read error. The chain is built from TRBV7-2 and TRBJ2-5; 7 bases are shared with TRBD2. The CDR3 covers 16 residues. Germline-derived CDR1 and CDR2 are SGHTA and FQGNSA. The CDR3 protein is CASSLGGRTLQEAQYF. The DNA of the CDR3 is TGTGCCAGCAGCTTGGGAGGGAGAACACTCCAAGAGGCCCAGTACTTC.

The CDR3 sequence: CASSFEASSYEQYF. In DNA form, the CDR3 reads TGCGCCAGCAGCTTTGAGGCTAGCTCCTACGAGCAGTACTTC. The genes are TRBV5-1 and TRBJ2-7; D unclear. The CDR3 totals 14 residues. V lost 2 bases and J 0 bases, leaving 9 bases between the germline ends. Germline values: CDR1 SGHRS, CDR2 YFSETQ.

Details on this clonotype: A clone one base away is much larger, so this may be a read error. The chain employs TRBV4-3 and TRBJ2-7; TRBD1 or TRBD2 may be the D gene (6 bases each). With 1 base removed from V and 5 bases from J, the gap between germline ends came to 12 bases. The CDR3 has 14 amino acids. Germline V gene sequence: CDR1 LGHNA, CDR2 YSLEER. The CDR3 protein is CASSQVYGGDEQYF. Here the CDR3 DNA reads TGCGCCAGCAGCCAAGTTTACGGGGGCGACGAGCAGTACTTC.

The chain links TRBV4-1 to TRBJ2-5, with 11 bases lining up with TRBD2. The J call may be mistaken, given a closer DNA end match to TRBJ2-7. Germline lookup yields CDR1 MGHRA and CDR2 YSYEKL. The CDR3 spans 16 residues. The CDR3: CASSQVGASGGYEQYF. The CDR3 DNA sequence: TGCGCCAGCAGCCAAGTCGGGGCTAGCGGGGGGTACGAGCAGTACTTC.

Written as DNA, the CDR3 is TGTGCCAGCAGCGCCCCGCAGGGCTACTATGGCTACACCTTC. It codes for CASSAPQGYYGYTF. This chain connects TRBV9 to TRBJ1-2, with D possibly being TRBD1 (5 bases). Trimming took 3 bases from V and 3 from J, leaving 12 bases between them. This CDR3 comprises 14 residues. Germline V gives CDR1 SGDLS, CDR2 YYNGEE. Full variable domain (missing parts from reference TRBV9 and TRBJ1-2): DSGVTQTPKHLITATGQRVTLRCSPRSGDLSVYWYQQSLDQGLQFLIQYYNGEERAKGNILERFSAQQFPDLHSELNLSSLELGDSALYFCASSAPQGYYGYTFGSGTRLTVV.

CDR3 loop: CASSLNAQVATEAFF. CDR3 nucleotide sequence: TGCGCCAGCAGCTTAAATGCACAGGTTGCCACTGAAGCTTTCTTT. The rearrangement uses TRBV5-1 and TRBJ1-1; tentative D call: TRBD1 (5 bases). The CDR3 consists of 15 residues. V was clipped by 2 bases and J by 4 bases, with 15 bases between them. Per germline, CDR1 SGHRS and CDR2 YFSETQ.

The chain carries TRBV4-1 and TRBJ2-5; TRBD2 is a possible D gene (6 bases). The CDR3 has 15 amino acids. Germline CDR1 reads MGHRA; CDR2 reads YSYEKL. The ends were cut back, 3 bases at V and 2 bases at J, with 13 bases in the middle. The DNA of the CDR3 is TGCGCCAGCAGCCAGATGGGACTTCCACAAGAGACCCAGTACTTC. Protein sequence: CASSQMGLPQETQYF.

The chain has TRBV20-1 and TRBJ1-6; D is unclear. Germline values: CDR1 DFQATT, CDR2 SNEGSKA (reference sequence). V lost 6 bases, J lost 9 bases, and 6 bases lay in between. The CDR3 extends over 10 amino acids. The CDR3 reads CSAEGSPLHF. In DNA, the CDR3 is TGCAGTGCGGAGGGTTCACCCCTCCACTTT.

V and J are TRBV6-5 and TRBJ2-1, with D perhaps TRBD1 or TRBD2 (5 bases each). Germline loops: CDR1 MNHEY, CDR2 SVGAGI. This CDR3 spans 15 amino acids. With 5 bases removed from V and 3 bases from J, the gap between germline ends came to 14 bases. CDR3 amino acids: CASSNPRDRYNEQFF. Here the CDR3 DNA reads TGTGCCAGCAGTAACCCCCGGGACCGCTACAATGAGCAGTTCTTC.

The chain is built from TRBV5-1 and TRBJ1-6, with a tentative D call TRBD1 (5 bases). CDR3 length: 13 residues. Germline V lookup: CDR1 SGHRS, CDR2 YFSETQ. V was shortened by 7 bases and J by 8 bases, with 13 bases between the two germline ends. CDR3 in DNA: TGCGCCAGCTCAGATCCGGGGGATTCACCCCTCCACTTT. Translation gives CASSDPGDSPLHF.

This clonotype showed up just once. The chain employs TRBV14 and TRBJ2-1; TRBD1 or TRBD2 may be the D gene (5 bases each). Germline V gene sequence: CDR1 SGHDN, CDR2 FVKESK. The CDR3 loop spans 17 amino acids. V was trimmed by 3 bases and J by 5 bases, leaving 20 bases between them. This chain's CDR3 is CASSQETGRAANNEQFF. The CDR3, as DNA: TGTGCCAGCAGCCAGGAAACGGGACGAGCGGCTAACAATGAGCAGTTCTTC.

This clonotype has just a few counts. J is TRBJ2-3 and V is TRBV4-3; 10 bases agree with TRBD2. The CDR3 has 17 residues. Germline V gene lookup returns CDR1 LGHNA and CDR2 YSLEER. Trimming cost V 0 bases and J 4 bases; bases outside gene matches: 7. CDR3 bases: TGCGCCAGCAGCCAAGACTATGGGACTAGCGTCGCAGATACGCAGTATTTT. Amino acid sequence: CASSQDYGTSVADTQYF.

V is TRBV20-1 and J is TRBJ2-5, with 12 positions matching TRBD2. Germline V gives CDR1 DFQATT, CDR2 SNEGSKA (reference sequence). The CDR3 extends over 16 amino acids. Trimming at V came to 6 bases and at J to 3 bases, leaving 11 bases not matched to a gene. DNA for the CDR3: TGCAGTGCAACGCTAGCGGGAGGGCAAAAGGAAGAGACCCAGTACTTC. It specifies CSATLAGGQKEETQYF.

J is TRBJ2-3 and V is TRBV5-1; 7 bases agree with TRBD1. The assigned J gene may be wrong: the sequence end matches TRBJ1-5 better. Looked up from germline, CDR1 is SGHRS and CDR2 is YFSETQ. CDR3 length equals 15 residues. The chain's CDR3 is CASSLSGQDPDTQHF. The CDR3 DNA reads TGCGCCAGCAGCTTGTCCGGACAGGACCCAGATACGCAGCATTTT.

The chain uses TRBV12-3 or TRBV12-4 and TRBJ2-3, with TRBD1 as a possible D gene (6 bases). The CDR3 totals 13 residues. Trimming pared 2 bases from V and 6 bases from J, leaving 9 bases between. CDR3 in DNA: TGTGCCAGCAGTTTAAATCAGGGGGATACGCAGTATTTT. Encoded protein: CASSLNQGDTQYF.

As to this clonotype: One end of the junction does not line up with germline, which may come from a read error. The V call is TRBV20-1, the J call TRBJ1-5, with 12 nucleotides matching TRBD1. This CDR3 is built from 17 residues. Germline-derived CDR1 and CDR2 are DFQATT and SNEGSKA (reference sequence). The CDR3 DNA reads as TGCAGTGCTCCCCGGGACAGGGGGCAGAGGAGCAAGCAGCCCCAGCATTTT. The encoded protein is CSAPRDRGQRSKQPQHF.

This clonotype has a handful of counts. The chain combines TRBV9 with TRBJ1-2; tentative D call: TRBD1 (5 bases). Trimming pared 0 bases from V and 4 bases from J, leaving 19 bases between. This CDR3 has 17 residues. Germline CDR1 SGDLS, CDR2 YYNGEE. The CDR3 is CASSVGGRGRNAYGYTF. Here the CDR3 DNA reads TGTGCCAGCAGCGTAGGCGGGAGGGGCAGGAACGCCTATGGCTACACCTTC.

This clonotype was picked up one time. The chain carries TRBV10-3 and TRBJ2-1; TRBD2 matches 12 bases. The CDR3 runs 15 residues. Germline V gene sequence: CDR1 ENHRY, CDR2 SYGVKD. V gave up 7 bases and J gave up 7 bases; unmatched junction bases: 8. CDR3 protein: CAITRLAGENNEQFF. The CDR3 DNA sequence: TGTGCCATCACCAGACTAGCGGGAGAAAATAATGAGCAGTTCTTC.